One and the same sample provided the 25 T cell receptor beta chains below, sequenced in a study of T cell repertoires in cytomegalovirus infection. TCRdb re-analysed the reads in MiXCR, keeping a single row per CDR3 protein. The sample consists of 680,000 or so distinct CDR3 sequences, under 40% of them appearing once. The sequenced sample consisted of PBMCs. These receptor sequences come from a human donor in good health (CMV status not recorded). Some clones in this sample may be carry-over from other donors' samples.

As concerns this clonotype: Given a much more abundant clone one base away, this may be a read error. The chain recombines TRBV6-2 or TRBV6-3 with TRBJ1-2, with TRBD1 as a possible D gene (5 bases). Germline V lookup: CDR1 MNHEY, CDR2 SVGEGT. The CDR3 totals 12 residues. CDR3 DNA: TGTGCCAGCAGTTACTGGGGCGCGGGCTACAACTTC. Amino acid sequence: CASSYWGAGYNF.

This clonotype was observed at least ten times. V is TRBV7-2 and J is TRBJ2-1; weak D call: TRBD1 (6 bases). The length of the CDR3 is 14 residues. The germline V and J ends were trimmed by 1 base and 8 bases, with 12 bases remaining between them. The germline CDR1 and CDR2 sequences are SGHTA and FQGNSA. The CDR3 spells CASSLEQGRHEQFF. DNA for the CDR3: TGTGCCAGCAGCTTAGAACAGGGAAGGCATGAGCAGTTCTTC.

The chain carries TRBV4-1 and TRBJ1-1; 11 bases line up with TRBD1. Germline V gene sequence: CDR1 MGHRA, CDR2 YSYEKL. This CDR3 spans 19 amino acids. Trimming took 1 base from V and 1 from J; bases not matched to a gene: 11. The CDR3 sequence: CASSQAPGGQGGRNTEAFF. The CDR3 DNA reads as TGCGCCAGCAGCCAAGCCCCCGGGGGACAGGGGGGCCGGAACACTGAAGCTTTCTTT.

This chain joins TRBV7-9 and TRBJ2-7; the match to TRBD1 covers 7 bases. V shed 4 bases, J shed 9 bases, and the junction held 12 bases outside the gene matches. This CDR3 region has 14 residues. Germline loops: CDR1 SEHNR, CDR2 FQNEAQ (reference sequence). Written as DNA, the CDR3 is TGTGCCAGCAGCTCAGGGGGATCTGGGGACGCGCAGTACTTC. As protein: CASSSGGSGDAQYF.

This chain connects TRBV2 to TRBJ2-6; tentative D call: TRBD1 (6 bases). The CDR3 consists of 15 residues. Germline loops: CDR1 SNHLY, CDR2 FYNNEI. Trimming removed 7 bases at V and 1 base at J, with 11 bases between. CDR3 sequence (DNA): TGTGCCAGCATAAAGGGGGAGTCTGGGGCCAACGTCCTGACTTTC. Protein sequence: CASIKGESGANVLTF.

With regard to this clonotype: This CDR3 fails to terminate in the conserved phenylalanine or tryptophan, so it likely reflects a read error. This chain uses TRBV2 with TRBJ1-1; weak D call: TRBD1 (5 bases). Germline CDR1 and CDR2: SNHLY and FYNNEI. V was clipped by 0 bases and J by 4 bases, with 12 bases between them. The CDR3 contains 15 residues. CDR3 sequence reads: CASSEAGTGTTEAFL. CDR3 nucleotides: TGTGCCAGCAGTGAAGCAGGGACCGGGACCACTGAAGCTTTCTTG.

The chain joins TRBV19 to TRBJ1-5, with D hard to call. Trimming took 3 bases from V and 3 from J, leaving 12 bases between them. The V gene's germline CDR1 is LNHDA and CDR2 SQIVND (reference sequence). CDR3 size: 15 residues. The CDR3 bases are TGTGCCAGTAGTATTAGAGGACTCACCAATCAGCCCCAGCATTTT. It is translated as CASSIRGLTNQPQHF.

This clonotype showed up just a few times. The V gene is TRBV2, the J gene TRBJ2-2; no clear D. The CDR3 extends over 15 amino acids. Trimming pared 6 bases from V and 2 bases from J, leaving 13 bases between. Germline CDR1 SNHLY, CDR2 FYNNEI. CDR3 sequence: CASRLEPTNTGELFF. In DNA form, the CDR3 reads TGTGCCAGCAGGTTAGAGCCTACCAACACCGGGGAGCTGTTTTTT.

This clonotype was seen more than once but under ten times. The CDR3 DNA is TGTGCCAGCAGTTTATTGGGTACTAAAGAGACCCAGTACTTC. Translated, it gives CASSLLGTKETQYF. This chain links TRBV27 with TRBJ2-5; D not resolved. The V end lost 1 base, the J end lost 3 bases, and 9 bases lay between the germline ends. There are 14 residues in the CDR3. The germline V gene encodes CDR1 MNHEY and CDR2 SMNVEV (reference sequence).

This clonotype turned up a few times. The V and J genes are TRBV6-1 and TRBJ1-2; D is possibly TRBD1 (5 bases). V was clipped by 5 bases and J by 2 bases, with 18 bases between them. Per germline, CDR1 MNHNS and CDR2 SASEGT. CDR3 length equals 16 residues. The CDR3 sequence is CASSSLNGAGNYGYTF. CDR3 nucleotides: TGTGCCAGCAGTTCGCTAAACGGGGCAGGGAACTATGGCTACACCTTC.

Here the CDR3 reads CASIPTTQRGVTDTQYF. CDR3 sequence (DNA): TGTGCCAGCATTCCAACAACGCAGCGGGGGGTGACAGATACGCAGTATTTT. This rearrangement joins TRBV27 to TRBJ2-3; 9 bases fit TRBD2. CDR1 MNHEY and CDR2 SMNVEV come from the germline V gene (reference sequence). J was trimmed by 3 bases and V by 7 bases; bases with no gene match: 14. This CDR3 spans 17 amino acids.

V gene TRBV11-2 combines with J gene TRBJ2-5; TRBD2 is a possible D gene (6 bases). The CDR3 covers 13 residues. Germline values: CDR1 SGHAT, CDR2 FQNNGV. V lost 7 bases and J 5 bases, leaving 14 bases between the germline ends. The CDR3 sequence is CASTNGGPETQYF. In DNA form, the CDR3 reads TGTGCCAGCACTAACGGGGGACCGGAGACCCAGTACTTC.

The genes are TRBV28 and TRBJ1-2, with 7 bases lining up with TRBD1. The CDR3 sequence is 15 residues long. Unmatched junction bases numbered 10, after V lost 5 bases and J lost 4 bases. Per the germline V gene, CDR1 is MDHEN and CDR2 is SYDVKM. Here the CDR3 reads CASSPRDRVFYGYTF. In DNA, the CDR3 is TGTGCCAGCAGTCCAAGAGACAGGGTCTTCTATGGCTACACCTTC.

The V and J genes are TRBV4-2 and TRBJ2-7; 7 bases are shared with TRBD1. The CDR3 totals 15 residues. Germline V gene lookup returns CDR1 LGHNA and CDR2 YNFKEQ. J was trimmed by 2 bases and V by 6 bases; bases with no gene match: 10. The CDR3 sequence: CASRGEPGQPYEQYF. The CDR3 DNA is TGTGCCAGCAGGGGAGAACCGGGACAGCCCTACGAGCAGTACTTC.

To note about this clonotype: No conserved phenylalanine or tryptophan is present at the end of the CDR3, so a read error is the likely explanation. V and J are TRBV7-2 and TRBJ1-5; D gene uncertain. There are 13 residues in the CDR3. Germline lookup yields CDR1 SGHTA and CDR2 FQGNSA. The CDR3 region is CASSFSSNPPQHV. Here the CDR3 DNA reads TGTGCCAGCAGCTTCTCCAGCAATCCGCCCCAGCATGTT.

The chain recombines TRBV5-6 with TRBJ1-1, with 8 bases fitting TRBD1. Germline CDR1 reads SGHDT; CDR2 reads YYEEEE. V gave up 6 bases and J gave up 4 bases; unmatched junction bases: 8. This CDR3 has 14 amino acids. This CDR3 is CASIGQGLITEAFF. The CDR3 DNA reads TGTGCCAGCATCGGACAGGGACTGATCACTGAAGCTTTCTTT.

The CDR3 region has the DNA TGTGCCAGCAGCTCCCTAAAGACAGGGTCTGAAGCTTTCTTT. It translates to CASSSLKTGSEAFF. The V gene is TRBV7-6, the J gene TRBJ1-1, with 7 bases lining up with TRBD1. CDR1 SGHVS and CDR2 FNYEAQ come from the germline V gene. This CDR3 spans 14 amino acids. Germline trimming cut 4 bases from V and 6 bases from J; bases unmatched to any gene: 8.

This chain connects TRBV2 to TRBJ1-6; tentatively, D is TRBD1 (6 bases). Germline CDR1 and CDR2: SNHLY and FYNNEI. V was clipped by 5 bases and J by 4 bases, with 18 bases between them. This CDR3 region has 17 residues. The CDR3 DNA is TGTGCCAGCAGTCCGTCAGGGGCGCAGACTTATAATTCACCCCTCCACTTT. Translated: CASSPSGAQTYNSPLHF.

In this sample, this clonotype turned up a few times. The CDR3 protein is CASSRHGDSGANVLTF. The CDR3 DNA is TGTGCCAGCAGCCGCCACGGGGACTCTGGGGCCAACGTCCTGACTTTC. The chain employs TRBV4-2 and TRBJ2-6, with D possibly being TRBD2 (5 bases). The CDR3 has 16 amino acids. Trimming shortened V by 4 bases and J by 0 bases, and 10 bases separated the two germline ends. Germline CDR1 LGHNA, CDR2 YNFKEQ.

This clonotype occurred a few times. The chain recombines TRBV7-6 with TRBJ1-5; 8 bases line up with TRBD1. The CDR3 loop spans 17 amino acids. CDR1 is SGHVS and CDR2 is FNYEAQ in the germline V gene. With V trimmed by 4 bases and J by 3 bases, 11 bases remained unmatched. The CDR3, as DNA: TGTGCCAGCAGCTCAAGGCAGGGGGCGCGGGACAATCAGCCCCAGCATTTT. Amino acids: CASSSRQGARDNQPQHF.

This clonotype occurred many times. This sequence joins TRBV7-2 and TRBJ1-6; D is possibly TRBD1 (5 bases). V was cut by 2 bases and J by 9 bases, with 14 bases left in between. Germline-derived CDR1 and CDR2 are SGHTA and FQGNSA. This CDR3 contains 15 residues. The CDR3 DNA reads as TGTGCCAGCAGCTTATATCGGGACCCCTTTTCACCCCTCCACTTT. As protein: CASSLYRDPFSPLHF.

This clonotype has at least ten counts. The J gene is TRBJ2-2, the V gene TRBV7-2; a weak D match, TRBD1 (5 bases). This CDR3 has 17 amino acids. V gave up 5 bases and J gave up 0 bases, with 16 bases separating them. Per germline, CDR1 SGHTA and CDR2 FQGNSA. This CDR3 is CASSPRNLGPNTGELFF. CDR3 sequence (DNA): TGTGCCAGCAGCCCCCGAAATCTGGGGCCGAACACCGGGGAGCTGTTTTTT.

A remark on this clonotype: A much larger clone lies one base from this, so it may be a read error. This chain uses TRBV2 with TRBJ2-3, with no clear D. Trimming took off 4 bases at V and 7 bases at J, with 6 bases between the two ends. Germline V gene lookup returns CDR1 SNHLY and CDR2 FYNNEI. CDR3 size: 11 residues. The CDR3 sequence: CASSVAYTQYF. As DNA, the CDR3 is TGTGCCAGCAGTGTAGCCTATACGCAGTATTTT.

This clonotype has more than one count but fewer than ten. This sequence joins TRBV5-6 and TRBJ1-5; 8 bases match TRBD1. This CDR3 is 13 amino acids long. V shed 4 bases, J shed 6 bases, and the junction held 3 bases outside the gene matches. CDR1 SGHDT and CDR2 YYEEEE come from the germline V gene. The CDR3 protein is CASSGTGGQPQHF. The CDR3 DNA reads TGTGCCAGCAGCGGGACAGGCGGTCAGCCCCAGCATTTT. The full variable domain, its missing parts supplied by reference TRBV5-6 and TRBJ1-5, is DAGVTQSPTHLIKTRGQQVTLRCSPKSGHDTVSWYQQALGQGPQFIFQYYEEEERQRGNFPDRFSGHQFPNYSSELNVNALLLGDSALYLCASSGTGGQPQHFGDGTRLSIL.

The table lists this clonotype with a count of one. The CDR3 is CAISLQGYGYTF. CDR3 coding DNA: TGTGCCATCTCTTTACAGGGGTATGGCTACACCTTC. The J gene is TRBJ1-2, the V gene TRBV28; 7 positions match TRBD1. The CDR3 runs 12 residues. Unmatched junction bases numbered 7, after V lost 10 bases and J lost 5 bases. CDR1 and CDR2 (germline): MDHEN, SYDVKM.